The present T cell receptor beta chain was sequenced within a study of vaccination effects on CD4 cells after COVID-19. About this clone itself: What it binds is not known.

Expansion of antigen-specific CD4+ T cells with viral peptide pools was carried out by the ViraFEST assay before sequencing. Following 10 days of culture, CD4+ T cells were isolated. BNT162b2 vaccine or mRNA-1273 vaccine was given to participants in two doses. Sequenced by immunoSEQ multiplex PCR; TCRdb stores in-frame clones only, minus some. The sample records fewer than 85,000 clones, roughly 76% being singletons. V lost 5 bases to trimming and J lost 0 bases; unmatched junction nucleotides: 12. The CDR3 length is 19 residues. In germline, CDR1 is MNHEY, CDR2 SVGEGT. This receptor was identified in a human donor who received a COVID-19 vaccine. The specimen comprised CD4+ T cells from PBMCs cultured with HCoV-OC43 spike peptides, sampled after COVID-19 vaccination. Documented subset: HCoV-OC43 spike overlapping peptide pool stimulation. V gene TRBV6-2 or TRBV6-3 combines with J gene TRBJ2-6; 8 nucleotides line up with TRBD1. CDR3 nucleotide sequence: TGTGCCAGCAGTCCGATTATAGGGACAGGCGGCTCTGGGGCCAACGTCCTGACTTTC. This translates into CASSPIIGTGGSGANVLTF.